Given below is one T cell receptor (beta chain) in context. Its antigen is undetermined. The data were obtained in a study of cytomegalovirus exposure and HLA in healthy donors. The study, taken as a whole, reports: With later analysis, a missense DCLRE1C variant became linked to TCR beta V- and J-gene trimming.

The CDR3 loop spans 11 amino acids. Per germline, CDR1 MNHEY and CDR2 SMNVEV (reference sequence). V was clipped by 3 bases and J by 8 bases, with 7 bases between them. PCR used 60 Vbeta primers and 13 Jbeta primers. Clones were read by immunoSEQ multiplex PCR, and TCRdb kept only the in-frame ones, dropping some. The table includes 45,000 to 70,000 clones, about 84% detected once. This clonotype was sampled from a man aged 25 to 40 in good health and CMV-seronegative. This chain links TRBV27 with TRBJ1-1; unclear D gene. The sample was PBMCs. CDR3 residues: CASSFSREAFF. In DNA, the CDR3 is TGTGCCAGCAGTTTTTCTCGGGAAGCTTTCTTT.